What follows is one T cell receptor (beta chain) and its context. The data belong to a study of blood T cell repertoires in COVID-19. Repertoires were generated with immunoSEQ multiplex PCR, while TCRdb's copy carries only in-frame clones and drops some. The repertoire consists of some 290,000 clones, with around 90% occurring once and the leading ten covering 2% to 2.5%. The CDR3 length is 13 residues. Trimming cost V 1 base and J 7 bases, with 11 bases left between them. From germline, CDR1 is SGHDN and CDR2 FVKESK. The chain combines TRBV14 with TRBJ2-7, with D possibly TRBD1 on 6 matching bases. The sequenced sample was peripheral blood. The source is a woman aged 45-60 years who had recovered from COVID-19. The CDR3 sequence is CASSQARRGEQYF. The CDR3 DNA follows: TGTGCCAGCAGCCAAGCCCGAAGGGGGGAGCAGTACTTC.